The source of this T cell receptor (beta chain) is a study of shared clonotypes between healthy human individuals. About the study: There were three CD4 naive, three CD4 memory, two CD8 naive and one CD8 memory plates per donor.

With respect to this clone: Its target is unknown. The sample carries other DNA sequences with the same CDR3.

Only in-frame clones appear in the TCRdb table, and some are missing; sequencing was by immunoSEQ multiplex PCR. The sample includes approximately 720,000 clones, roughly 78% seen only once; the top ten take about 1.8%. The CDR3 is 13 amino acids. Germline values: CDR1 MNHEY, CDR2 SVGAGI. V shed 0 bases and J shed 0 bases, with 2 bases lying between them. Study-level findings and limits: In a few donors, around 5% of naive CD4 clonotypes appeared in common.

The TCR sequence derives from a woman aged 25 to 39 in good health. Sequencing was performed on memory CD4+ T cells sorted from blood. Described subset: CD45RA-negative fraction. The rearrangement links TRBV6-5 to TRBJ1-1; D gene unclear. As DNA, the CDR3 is TGTGCCAGCAGTTACTCCGTGAACACTGAAGCTTTCTTT. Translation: CASSYSVNTEAFF.